One and the same sample provided the 8 T cell receptor beta chains below, sequenced in a study of cytomegalovirus exposure and HLA in healthy donors. 60 Vbeta and 13 Jbeta primers were used in PCR. The data were produced by immunoSEQ multiplex PCR, yet TCRdb's version contains in-frame clones alone and is incomplete. Found here are about 140,000 clones, over 65% of them singletons; the top ten hold 1.5% to 2%. Sequences were obtained from PBMCs. Source of these receptors: a woman in her 30s in good health and CMV-seronegative.

This chain connects TRBV6-1 to TRBJ2-5, with 7 bases matching TRBD2. The length of the CDR3 is 12 residues. V lost 8 bases and J lost 7; bases outside the gene matches: 7. Germline lookup yields CDR1 MNHNS and CDR2 SASEGT. Here the CDR3 reads CASGTILGTQYF. The DNA for the CDR3 is TGTGCCAGCGGGACTATTTTGGGGACCCAGTACTTC.

This clone was seen only a few times. The rearrangement joins TRBV6-1 to TRBJ1-1; D uncertain. The V gene lost 6 bases and the J gene lost 6 bases, with 11 bases spanning the gap. Germline lookup yields CDR1 MNHNS and CDR2 SASEGT. The CDR3 is made up of 12 amino acids. In DNA, the CDR3 is TGTGCCAGCAGGACCCCTGACTCTGAAGCTTTCTTT. It is translated as CASRTPDSEAFF.

The V call is TRBV6-5, the J call TRBJ1-4; 7 nucleotides align to TRBD1. CDR1 is MNHEY and CDR2 is SVGAGI in the germline V gene. The CDR3 consists of 15 residues. The J segment lost 3 bases and the V segment lost 6 bases, leaving 7 bases of the junction unmatched. Here the CDR3 DNA reads TGTGCCAGCAGCAAGACAGGGTTGGCTAATGAAAAACTGTTTTTT. It encodes CASSKTGLANEKLFF.

This chain connects TRBV6-6 to TRBJ1-4; 7 bases match TRBD1. This CDR3 region has 15 residues. V gave up 4 bases and J gave up 0 bases; unmatched junction bases: 2. The germline gives CDR1 MNHNY, CDR2 SVGAGI (reference sequence). The CDR3 nucleotides read TGTGCCAGCAGTTCCAGGGGGGCAACTAATGAAAAACTGTTTTTT. Residues: CASSSRGATNEKLFF.

The chain has TRBV28 and TRBJ2-7; D ambiguous. The CDR3 covers 12 residues. Deletions cut 6 bases from V and 9 bases from J, with 15 bases between. The germline V gene encodes CDR1 MDHEN and CDR2 SYDVKM. The CDR3 spells CASSLTRGRQYF. DNA for the CDR3: TGTGCCAGCAGCTTGACCCGCGGTAGGCAGTACTTC.

A few counts support this clone. This chain uses TRBV7-3 with TRBJ2-5; D remains unclear. The ends were cut back, 5 bases at V and 4 bases at J, with 14 bases in the middle. The CDR3 covers 14 residues. The V gene's germline CDR1 is SGHTA and CDR2 FQGTGA. CDR3 amino acids: CASSPEVRAETQYF. The CDR3 nucleotides are TGTGCCAGCAGCCCCGAAGTGAGAGCAGAGACCCAGTACTTC. Full variable domain (outside the CDR3, taken from reference TRBV7-3 and TRBJ2-5): GAGVSQTPSNKVTEKGKYVELRCDPISGHTALYWYRQSLGQGPEFLIYFQGTGAADDSGLPNDRFFAVRPEGSVSTLKIQRTERGDSAVYLCASSPEVRAETQYFGPGTRLLVL.

The chain recombines TRBV28 with TRBJ2-7; TRBD2 agrees at 9 bases. The junction had 12 bases not matched to a gene; V was cut back by 7 bases and J by 5 bases. CDR1 is MDHEN, CDR2 SYDVKM, per germline. This CDR3 comprises 15 residues. CDR3 region: CASIPTSGVKDEQYF. In DNA, the CDR3 is TGTGCCAGCATTCCGACTAGCGGTGTGAAGGACGAGCAGTACTTC.

This clone was picked up a small number of times. This chain links TRBV5-5 with TRBJ1-5; 7 bases are a match to TRBD1. The CDR3 is 16 amino acids. CDR1 is SGHKS, CDR2 YYEKEE, per germline (reference sequence). Germline trimming cut 0 bases from V and 3 bases from J; bases unmatched to any gene: 6. The CDR3 DNA reads as TGTGCCAGCAGCTTGGTCACAGGGGCCATCAATCAGCCCCAGCATTTT. As protein: CASSLVTGAINQPQHF.